The TCR beta chain described here comes from a study of blood T cells in healthy people across ages. A sample-barcoded 5' primer and a J-beta primer mix were used in a second PCR of roughly 6 to 11 cycles. TCRdb reanalysed the 5' RACE reads using MiXCR and keeps one entry per CDR3 protein. The sample comprises about 970,000 distinct CDR3 sequences, roughly 51% of which are singletons, and about 20% rests with the top ten. This CDR3 contains 16 residues. V was pared by 5 bases and J by 2 bases, with 3 bases of the junction left unmatched. Samples each had at least 5.5 micrograms of total RNA extracted. Study-wide results and limits: Using unsorted PBMCs precluded a conclusive naive versus antigen-experienced comparison. Per million T cells, TCR beta diversity dropped roughly linearly as age increased.

A word on this clonotype: Its antigen is as yet unknown.

Sequenced material: blood. J is TRBJ2-5 and V is TRBV12-3 or TRBV12-4; 15 nucleotides match TRBD2. The sequence was obtained from a woman aged 60-75 years in good health. This CDR3 is CASSHGTSGRQETQYF. The CDR3 coding sequence is TGTGCCAGCAGTCATGGGACTAGCGGGAGGCAAGAGACCCAGTACTTC.